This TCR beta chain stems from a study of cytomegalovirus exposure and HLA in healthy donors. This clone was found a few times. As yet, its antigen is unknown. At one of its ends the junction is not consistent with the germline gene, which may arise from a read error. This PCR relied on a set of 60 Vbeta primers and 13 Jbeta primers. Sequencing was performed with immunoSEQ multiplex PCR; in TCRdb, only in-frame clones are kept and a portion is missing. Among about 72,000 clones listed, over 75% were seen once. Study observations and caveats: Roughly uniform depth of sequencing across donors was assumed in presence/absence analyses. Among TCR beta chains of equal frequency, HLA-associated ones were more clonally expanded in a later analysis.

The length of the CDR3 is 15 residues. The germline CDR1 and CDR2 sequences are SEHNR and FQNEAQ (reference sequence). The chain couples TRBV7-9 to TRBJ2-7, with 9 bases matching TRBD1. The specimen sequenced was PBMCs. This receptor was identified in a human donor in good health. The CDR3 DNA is TGTTCCAGCAGCCTCGGGACAGGGAAGTCCTACGAGCAGTACTTC. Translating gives CSSSLGTGKSYEQYF.